The T cell receptor (beta chain) described here comes from a study of shared clonotypes between healthy human individuals. The study, taken as a whole, reports: Non-shared clonotypes were found to have lower generation probabilities than the clonotypes that were shared by all four of the sorted-subset donors.

Notes on this clone: The antigen remains unidentified.

Assay runs were performed at deep level. Measured with immunoSEQ multiplex PCR; TCRdb has only the in-frame clones, and not every one. The profile covers 1,400,000 or so clones, with 98% appearing a single time and around 0.38% taken by the ten largest. Germline trimming cut 3 bases from V and 10 bases from J; bases unmatched to any gene: 6. CDR3 size: 13 residues. Germline V gene lookup returns CDR1 KGHSH and CDR2 LQKENI. The V call is TRBV18, the J call TRBJ2-4, with 7 bases aligning to TRBD1. The specimen was naive CD4+ T cells sorted from blood. Regarding subset: CD45RA+ positively selected. This clonotype was sampled from a man aged 25 to 40 in good health. CDR3 coding DNA: TGTGCCAGCTCACCTACAGGGGCGGAGATTCAGTACTTC. Residues: CASSPTGAEIQYF.